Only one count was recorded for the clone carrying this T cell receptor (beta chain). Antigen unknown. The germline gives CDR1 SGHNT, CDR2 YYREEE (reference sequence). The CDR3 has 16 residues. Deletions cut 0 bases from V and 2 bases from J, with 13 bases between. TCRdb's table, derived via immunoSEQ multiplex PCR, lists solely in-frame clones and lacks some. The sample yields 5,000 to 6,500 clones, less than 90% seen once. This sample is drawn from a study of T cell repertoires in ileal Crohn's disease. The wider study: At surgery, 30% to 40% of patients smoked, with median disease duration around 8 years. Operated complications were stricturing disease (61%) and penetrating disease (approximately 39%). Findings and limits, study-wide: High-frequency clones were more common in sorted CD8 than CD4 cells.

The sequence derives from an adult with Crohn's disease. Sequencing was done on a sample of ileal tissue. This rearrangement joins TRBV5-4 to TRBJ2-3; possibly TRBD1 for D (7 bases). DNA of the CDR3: TGTGCCAGCAGCTTGGGGGCAGGGGGGTTCACAGATACGCAGTATTTT. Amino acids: CASSLGAGGFTDTQYF.